This entry concerns a single TCR beta chain. Its antigen is unidentified. Template switching by 5'RACE produced TCR cDNA, adding a universal primer site and UMIs. TCRdb independently ran MiXCR on the 5' RACE reads; one entry per CDR3 protein. Of under 300,000 distinct CDR3 sequences listed, roughly 6.2% were seen once; the top ten hold around 1%. Trimming took off 0 bases at V and 1 base at J, with 6 bases between the two ends. There are 14 residues in the CDR3. CDR1 is KGHSH, CDR2 LQKENI, per germline. The sample originates from a study of T cells after yellow fever vaccination. Study-level points and caveats: Post-booster repertoires contained most primary-vaccination clones again (96% CD4, 85% to 90% CD8).

This chain joins TRBV18 and TRBJ1-1; D not resolved. This TCR was sampled from a man aged 30-40 years who received the YFV17D yellow fever vaccine. Sequencing used CD4+ T cells sorted from PBMCs, obtained on the day of the yellow fever booster vaccination. CDR3 nucleotides: TGTGCCAGCTCACCACCCGAAACGAACACTGAAGCTTTCTTT. Translation gives CASSPPETNTEAFF.